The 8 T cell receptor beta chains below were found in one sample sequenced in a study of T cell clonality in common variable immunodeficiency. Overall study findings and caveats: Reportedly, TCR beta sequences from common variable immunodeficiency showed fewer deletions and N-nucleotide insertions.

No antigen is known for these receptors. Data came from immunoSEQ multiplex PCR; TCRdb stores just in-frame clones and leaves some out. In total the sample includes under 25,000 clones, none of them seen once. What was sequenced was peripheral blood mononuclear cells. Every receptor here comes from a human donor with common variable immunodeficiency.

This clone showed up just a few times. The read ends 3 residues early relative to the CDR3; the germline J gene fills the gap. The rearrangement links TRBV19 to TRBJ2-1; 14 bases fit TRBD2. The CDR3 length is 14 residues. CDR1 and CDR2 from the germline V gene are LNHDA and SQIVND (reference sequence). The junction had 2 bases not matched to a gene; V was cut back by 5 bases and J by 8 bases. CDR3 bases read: TGTGCCAGTAGTTTGGGACTAGCGGGAGATGAG. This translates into CASSLGLAGDE. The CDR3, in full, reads CASSLGLAGDEQFF. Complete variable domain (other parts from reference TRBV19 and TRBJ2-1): DGGITQSPKYLFRKEGQNVTLSCEQNLNHDAMYWYRQDPGQGLRLIYYSQIVNDFQKGDIAEGYSVSREKKESFPLTVTSAQKNPTAFYLCASSLGLAGDEQFFGPGTRLTVL.

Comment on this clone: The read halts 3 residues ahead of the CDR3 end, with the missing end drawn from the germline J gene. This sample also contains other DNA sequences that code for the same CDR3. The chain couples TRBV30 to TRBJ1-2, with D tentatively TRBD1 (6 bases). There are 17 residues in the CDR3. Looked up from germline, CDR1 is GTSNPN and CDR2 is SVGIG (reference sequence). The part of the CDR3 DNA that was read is TGTGCCTGGACGATCTTTACGGCGGGCCTGCAAACAGGGGGC. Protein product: CAWTIFTAGLQTGG. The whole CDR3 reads CAWTIFTAGLQTGGYTF.

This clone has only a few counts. The CDR3 here is CASNQGINEKLFF. The CDR3 bases that were read are TGTGCCAGCAACCAGGGTATTAATGAAAAA. The chain joins TRBV2 to TRBJ1-4; a weak D match, TRBD1 (5 bases). The CDR3 end lies 3 residues beyond the end of the read and is filled in from the germline J gene. V dropped 7 bases and J dropped 4 bases, with 10 bases sitting between them. This CDR3 contains 13 residues. CDR1 is SNHLY and CDR2 is FYNNEI in the germline V gene.

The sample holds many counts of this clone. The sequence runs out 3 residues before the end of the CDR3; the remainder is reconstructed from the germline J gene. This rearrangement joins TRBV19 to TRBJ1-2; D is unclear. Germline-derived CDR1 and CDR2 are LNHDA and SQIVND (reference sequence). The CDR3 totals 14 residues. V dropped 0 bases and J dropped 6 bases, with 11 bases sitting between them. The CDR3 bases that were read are TGTGCCAGTAGTATAGATCAAGACACGCATGGC. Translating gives CASSIDQDTHG. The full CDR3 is CASSIDQDTHGYTF.

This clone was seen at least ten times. CDR3 DNA, as far as it was read: TGTGCCAGTAGTATAGAAGGGACAGATAATTCACCC. It specifies CASSIEGTDNSP. The entire CDR3 is CASSIEGTDNSPLHF. The chain recombines TRBV19 with TRBJ1-6, with TRBD1 identical over 7 bases. The read ends 3 residues shy of where the CDR3 ends; the end is completed using the germline J gene. From germline, CDR1 is LNHDA and CDR2 SQIVND (reference sequence). After removal of 0 bases from V and 5 bases from J, the junction contained 1 base not matched to a gene. This CDR3 comprises 15 residues.

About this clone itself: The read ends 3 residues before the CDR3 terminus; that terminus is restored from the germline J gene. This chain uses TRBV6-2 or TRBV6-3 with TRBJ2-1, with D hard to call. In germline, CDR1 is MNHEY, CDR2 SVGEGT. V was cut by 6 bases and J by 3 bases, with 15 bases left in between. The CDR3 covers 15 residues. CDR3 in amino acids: CASSHGFGDYNEQFF. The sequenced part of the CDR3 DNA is TGTGCCAGCAGCCACGGGTTCGGCGACTACAATGAG.

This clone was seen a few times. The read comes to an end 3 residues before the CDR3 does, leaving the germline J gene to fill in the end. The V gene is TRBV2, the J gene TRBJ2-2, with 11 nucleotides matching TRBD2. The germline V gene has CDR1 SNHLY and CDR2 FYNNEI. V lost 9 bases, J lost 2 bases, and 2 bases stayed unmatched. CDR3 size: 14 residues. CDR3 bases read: TGTGCCAGAGGGACTAGCGGAAACACCGGGGAG. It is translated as CARGTSGNTGE. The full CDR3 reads CARGTSGNTGELFF.

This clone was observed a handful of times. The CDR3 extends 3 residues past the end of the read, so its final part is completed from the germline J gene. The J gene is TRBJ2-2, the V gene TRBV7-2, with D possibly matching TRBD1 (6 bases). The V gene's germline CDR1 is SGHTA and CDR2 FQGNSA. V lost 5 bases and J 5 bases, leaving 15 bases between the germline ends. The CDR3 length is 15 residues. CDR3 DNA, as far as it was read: TGTGCCAGCAGCCAAGGGGGTCGGTGGACCGGGGAG. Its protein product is CASSQGGRWTGE. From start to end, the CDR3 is CASSQGGRWTGELFF.